This is a list of T cell receptor beta chains from one sample in a study of regulatory T cells in long-lasting Graves disease. TCRdb re-called the multiplex PCR reads through MiXCR, storing one row per CDR3 protein. The data contain 620,000 or so distinct CDR3 sequences, under 20% of them singletons. The sample was also linked to a second study, of T cells in Graves' hyperthyroidism and ophthalmopathy.

Specimen: peripheral blood mononuclear cells (PBMCs), collected at new diagnosis, from a patient treated with antithyroid drugs. The receptors shown here come from a woman aged 25-40 years with Graves disease. Each CDR3 is given with its conserved first and last residue. Each record gives: clone size, D gene, V gene, J gene, CDR3 DNA, CDR3 protein. A D gene is named only where the DNA matches it firmly. Expanded clones are given a class, and other clones once, few, many or no size at all.

abundance: many; d_gene: NA; v_gene: TRBV7-9; j_gene: TRBJ2-3; CDR3nt: TGTGCCAGCAGCTTAGAAGGAGTCAGTACAGATACGCAGTATTTT; CDR3aa: CASSLEGVSTDTQYF
abundance: few; d_gene: NA; v_gene: TRBV4-2; j_gene: TRBJ1-3; CDR3nt: TGTGCCAGCAGCCAAGCCTCGGACGGATGGGAGGGCACCATATATTTT; CDR3aa: CASSQASDGWEGTIYF
abundance: NA; d_gene: NA; v_gene: TRBV30; j_gene: TRBJ2-7; CDR3nt: TGTGCCTGGATTACGACAGACTACGAGCAGTACTTC; CDR3aa: CAWITTDYEQYF
abundance: NA; d_gene: NA; v_gene: TRBV19; j_gene: TRBJ2-1; CDR3nt: TGTGCCAGTAAAGCGGTTAGCTCCTACAATGAGCAGTTCTTC; CDR3aa: CASKAVSSYNEQFF
abundance: many; d_gene: TRBD1; v_gene: TRBV10-3; j_gene: TRBJ2-7; CDR3nt: TGTGCCATCAGTGACCACACCGGGACAGGGGTCTACGAGCAGTACTTC; CDR3aa: CAISDHTGTGVYEQYF
abundance: many; d_gene: TRBD1; v_gene: TRBV7-8; j_gene: TRBJ2-7; CDR3nt: TGTGCCAGCAGCCAGGACAGGGGAGTAGGCGAGCAGTACTTC; CDR3aa: CASSQDRGVGEQYF
abundance: many; d_gene: NA; v_gene: TRBV7-4; j_gene: TRBJ1-1; CDR3nt: TGTGCCAGCAGAAGCAATCCCAGGGTTCAAGAAGCTTTCTTT; CDR3aa: CASRSNPRVQEAFF
abundance: many; d_gene: NA; v_gene: TRBV28; j_gene: TRBJ1-5; CDR3nt: TGTGCCAGCAGTTTTGACCACAGCAATCAGCCCCAGCATTTT; CDR3aa: CASSFDHSNQPQHF
abundance: few; d_gene: NA; v_gene: TRBV3-1; j_gene: TRBJ2-7; CDR3nt: TGTGCCAGCAGCCCCGGGACCGTTGGCTACGAGCAGTACTTC; CDR3aa: CASSPGTVGYEQYF
abundance: many; d_gene: TRBD1; v_gene: TRBV2; j_gene: TRBJ1-1; CDR3nt: TGTGCCAGCCGGTTCCAGGGGGCCACTGAAGCTTTCTTT; CDR3aa: CASRFQGATEAFF
abundance: NA; d_gene: NA; v_gene: TRBV6-2/TRBV6-3; j_gene: TRBJ2-5; CDR3nt: TGTGCCAGCAGTTACTCGACGGGGAAAGGGACCCAGTACTTC; CDR3aa: CASSYSTGKGTQYF
abundance: many; d_gene: TRBD1; v_gene: TRBV12-3/TRBV12-4; j_gene: TRBJ2-1; CDR3nt: TGTGCCAGCAGTGCTAAGGACAGGGAATACAATGAGCAGTTCTTC; CDR3aa: CASSAKDREYNEQFF
abundance: many; d_gene: NA; v_gene: TRBV3-1; j_gene: TRBJ2-3; CDR3nt: TGTGCCAGCACGGATGGGGGCGGACAGTATTTT; CDR3aa: CASTDGGGQYF
abundance: many; d_gene: NA; v_gene: TRBV7-8; j_gene: TRBJ2-1; CDR3nt: TGTGCCAGCAGCTTATCCGCTGGGGCGGAAGGTGAGCAGTTCTTC; CDR3aa: CASSLSAGAEGEQFF
abundance: many; d_gene: TRBD1; v_gene: TRBV5-1; j_gene: TRBJ2-6; CDR3nt: TGCGCCAGCAGCAAGGACCGGGACAGGGGATACTCTGGGGCCAACGTCCTGACTTTC; CDR3aa: CASSKDRDRGYSGANVLTF
abundance: many; d_gene: NA; v_gene: TRBV3-1; j_gene: TRBJ2-1; CDR3nt: TGTGCCAGCAGCCAAGGGGGGCCGAACAATGAGCAGTTCTTC; CDR3aa: CASSQGGPNNEQFF
abundance: NA; d_gene: NA; v_gene: TRBV24-1; j_gene: TRBJ1-2; CDR3nt: TGTGCCACCAGTGATCCCCCAGGGAACTATGGCTACACCTTC; CDR3aa: CATSDPPGNYGYTF
abundance: few; d_gene: NA; v_gene: TRBV2; j_gene: TRBJ2-7; CDR3nt: TGTGCCAGCAGAGCCGGGACTCACTACGAGCAGTACTTC; CDR3aa: CASRAGTHYEQYF
abundance: many; d_gene: TRBD1; v_gene: TRBV6-9; j_gene: TRBJ1-4; CDR3nt: TGTGCCAGCAGTTACGAGACAGGGGGTGAAAAACTGTTTTTT; CDR3aa: CASSYETGGEKLFF
abundance: few; d_gene: TRBD1; v_gene: TRBV5-1; j_gene: TRBJ1-4; CDR3nt: TGCGCCAGCAGCCTGACCGGGACAGGTAGGAGGGCGGACGAAAAACTGTTTTTT; CDR3aa: CASSLTGTGRRADEKLFF
abundance: few; d_gene: NA; v_gene: TRBV3-1; j_gene: TRBJ1-2; CDR3nt: TGTGCCAGCAGCCAACCGGGAGCACGAGGCTACACCTTC; CDR3aa: CASSQPGARGYTF
abundance: NA; d_gene: NA; v_gene: TRBV18; j_gene: TRBJ1-2; CDR3nt: TGTGCCAGCTCACCGGGGGTCCCGCTTGGCTACACCTTC; CDR3aa: CASSPGVPLGYTF
abundance: many; d_gene: NA; v_gene: TRBV6-5; j_gene: TRBJ2-7; CDR3nt: TGTGCCAGCAGTTACCCCGGCGGGCACCGAACCTACGAGCAGTACTTC; CDR3aa: CASSYPGGHRTYEQYF
abundance: many; d_gene: TRBD2; v_gene: TRBV27; j_gene: TRBJ2-2; CDR3nt: TGTGCCAGCAGTTTAACCGGGACTAGCGGGATGGCCGGGGAGCTGTTTTTT; CDR3aa: CASSLTGTSGMAGELFF
abundance: few; d_gene: NA; v_gene: TRBV2; j_gene: TRBJ1-3; CDR3nt: TGTGCCACGTCCCCCTCTCCGAGCTCTGGAAACACCATATATTTT; CDR3aa: CATSPSPSSGNTIYF
abundance: NA; d_gene: NA; v_gene: TRBV5-5; j_gene: TRBJ2-7; CDR3nt: TGTGCCAGCAGCCTCGGCCCCTCAGGTGAGCAGTACTTC; CDR3aa: CASSLGPSGEQYF
abundance: NA; d_gene: NA; v_gene: TRBV28; j_gene: TRBJ1-1; CDR3nt: TGTGCCAGCAGGATAGACAGTCCCCACAACACTGAAGCTTTCTTT; CDR3aa: CASRIDSPHNTEAFF
abundance: NA; d_gene: TRBD2; v_gene: TRBV3-1; j_gene: TRBJ2-7; CDR3nt: TGTGCCAGCAGCCAAGGCACGGGGACTACCCGGGAGGCCTACGAGCAGTACTTC; CDR3aa: CASSQGTGTTREAYEQYF
abundance: NA; d_gene: NA; v_gene: TRBV3-1; j_gene: TRBJ2-3; CDR3nt: TGTGCCAGCAGCCAAGCTGGCAGCCACACAGATACGCAGTATTTT; CDR3aa: CASSQAGSHTDTQYF
abundance: NA; d_gene: TRBD2; v_gene: TRBV10-1; j_gene: TRBJ2-1; CDR3nt: TGCGCCGGCAGTGTGGCGGGAGTGGGTTACAATGAGCAGTTCTTC; CDR3aa: CAGSVAGVGYNEQFF
abundance: NA; d_gene: NA; v_gene: TRBV7-2; j_gene: TRBJ2-1; CDR3nt: TGTGCCAGCAGCCTTCCTTCCTACAATGAGCAGTTCTTC; CDR3aa: CASSLPSYNEQFF
abundance: many; d_gene: NA; v_gene: TRBV7-8; j_gene: TRBJ2-1; CDR3nt: TGTGCCAGCAGCCCCGGACTCGCTAAGGCGCAGTTCTTC; CDR3aa: CASSPGLAKAQFF
abundance: many; d_gene: NA; v_gene: TRBV28; j_gene: TRBJ2-1; CDR3nt: TGTGCCAGCAGTTTGGCGGCGGTCTACAATGAGCAGTTCTTC; CDR3aa: CASSLAAVYNEQFF
abundance: many; d_gene: NA; v_gene: TRBV6-5; j_gene: TRBJ1-5; CDR3nt: TGTGCCAGCAGTTTCCAGGGTGATCAGCCCCAGCATTTT; CDR3aa: CASSFQGDQPQHF
abundance: few; d_gene: NA; v_gene: TRBV27; j_gene: TRBJ2-7; CDR3nt: TGTGCCAGCCGCAGGGACTGGTACGGGCAGTACTTC; CDR3aa: CASRRDWYGQYF
abundance: many; d_gene: NA; v_gene: TRBV27; j_gene: TRBJ2-1; CDR3nt: TGTGCCAGCAGAAGACAGGCGTACAATGAGCAGTTCTTC; CDR3aa: CASRRQAYNEQFF
abundance: few; d_gene: NA; v_gene: TRBV19; j_gene: TRBJ2-1; CDR3nt: TGTGCCAGTAGTATGCCCATTGGTGAGCAGTTCTTC; CDR3aa: CASSMPIGEQFF
abundance: NA; d_gene: NA; v_gene: TRBV7-3; j_gene: TRBJ2-4; CDR3nt: TGTGCCAGCAGCTCCCCGGCCAAAAACATTCAGTACTTC; CDR3aa: CASSSPAKNIQYF
abundance: NA; d_gene: TRBD1; v_gene: TRBV10-3; j_gene: TRBJ2-1; CDR3nt: TGTGCCATCAGTGGACAAACAGGGGATGAGCAGTTCTTC; CDR3aa: CAISGQTGDEQFF
abundance: few; d_gene: NA; v_gene: TRBV5-1; j_gene: TRBJ2-3; CDR3nt: TGCGCCAGCAGCTTCACTACTTCAGATACGCAGTATTTT; CDR3aa: CASSFTTSDTQYF
abundance: few; d_gene: NA; v_gene: TRBV6-1; j_gene: TRBJ2-2; CDR3nt: TGTGCCAGCGAAGACTACGGCACCGGGGAGCTGTTTTTT; CDR3aa: CASEDYGTGELFF
abundance: few; d_gene: NA; v_gene: TRBV15; j_gene: TRBJ2-3; CDR3nt: TGTGCCACCCGTGGTGTCGGGGGATACACAGATACGCAGTATTTT; CDR3aa: CATRGVGGYTDTQYF
abundance: NA; d_gene: TRBD2; v_gene: TRBV10-3; j_gene: TRBJ2-5; CDR3nt: TGTGCCACCCGGACTCCCGGGACTAGCGGGCGGGCGGAGACCCAGTACTTC; CDR3aa: CATRTPGTSGRAETQYF